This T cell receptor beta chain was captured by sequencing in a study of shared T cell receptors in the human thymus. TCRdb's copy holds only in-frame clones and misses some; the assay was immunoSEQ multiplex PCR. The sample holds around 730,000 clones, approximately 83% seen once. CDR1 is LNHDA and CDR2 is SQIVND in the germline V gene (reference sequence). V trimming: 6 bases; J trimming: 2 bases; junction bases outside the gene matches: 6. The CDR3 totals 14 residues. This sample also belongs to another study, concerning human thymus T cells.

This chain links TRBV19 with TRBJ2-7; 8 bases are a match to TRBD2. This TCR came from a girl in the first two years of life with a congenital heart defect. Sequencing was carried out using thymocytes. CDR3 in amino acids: CASSWRGATYEQYF. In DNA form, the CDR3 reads TGTGCCAGTAGCTGGCGGGGGGCCACCTACGAGCAGTACTTC.